This paragraph reports one T cell receptor beta chain. This record belongs to a study of blood T cell repertoires in COVID-19. The assay was immunoSEQ multiplex PCR, and TCRdb's table has in-frame clones only and misses some. The sample has fewer than 100,000 clones, over 70% seen once. Germline CDR1 MDHEN, CDR2 SYDVKM. This CDR3 contains 14 residues. The V gene end was trimmed by 5 bases and the J gene end by 8 bases; junction bases not matched to a gene: 10. The receptor was isolated from a man over 45 with acute or convalescent COVID-19. V gene TRBV28 combines with J gene TRBJ1-2; 8 bases agree with TRBD1. The sequencing sample was made of peripheral blood. The CDR3 coding sequence is TGTGCCAGCAGTCCTCTCCAGGGGGCGGGCGGCTACACCTTC. The encoded protein is CASSPLQGAGGYTF.